This T cell receptor (beta chain) was identified in a study of blood T cell repertoires in COVID-19. Data came from immunoSEQ multiplex PCR; TCRdb stores just in-frame clones and leaves some out. The sample shows roughly 110,000 clones, approximately 85% of them seen only once. Material: peripheral blood. This TCR was recovered from a woman between 55 and 75 years old with COVID-19, enrolled during active disease.

In DNA form, the CDR3 reads TGTGCCACTCTGGGGGCGTCAATGGAAGGGGCTGAAGCTTTCTTT. Its protein product is CATLGASMEGAEAFF. The V and J genes are TRBV27 and TRBJ1-1; a weak D match, TRBD1 (6 bases). The CDR3 extends over 15 amino acids. V gave up 10 bases and J gave up 6 bases, with 24 bases separating them. Germline V lookup: CDR1 MNHEY, CDR2 SMNVEV (reference sequence).